This is a list of T cell receptor beta chains from one sample in a study of PD-1 blockade in classical Hodgkin lymphoma. Sequencing used immunoSEQ multiplex PCR; TCRdb keeps in-frame clones, though not all of them. The repertoire has approximately 160,000 clones, around 73% of them found once; the top ten carry approximately 9.6%. The material was peripheral blood mononuclear cells (PBMCs), obtained before the second cycle of nivolumab. These receptors were taken from a human donor with classical Hodgkin lymphoma. CDR3s include the opening cysteine and the closing phenylalanine or tryptophan. The D gene is left open where the match is weak. The size field is filled for only some rows; it gives once, few, many or a size class.

J,D,V,size,DNA,CDR3
TRBJ2-7,TRBD1,TRBV18,NA,TGTGCCAGCTCACCAATAGAGGTCAGGGGGCACTCTTACGAGCAGTACTTC,CASSPIEVRGHSYEQYF
TRBJ1-2,TRBD1,TRBV18,NA,TGTGCCAGCTCACCTACAGGGGAAGGCTATGGCTACACCTTC,CASSPTGEGYGYTF
TRBJ2-7,TRBD1,TRBV11-1,NA,TGTGCCAGCAGCTTATCTCGGACAGGGGCAACCTACGAGCAGTACTTC,CASSLSRTGATYEQYF
TRBJ1-4,NA,TRBV7-6,NA,TGTGCCAGCAGCTTGGGACCAACTAATGAAAAACTGTTTTTT,CASSLGPTNEKLFF
TRBJ1-5,NA,TRBV7-8,NA,TGTGCCAGCAGCTTAACCCAAAGACCCCAGCATTTT,CASSLTQRPQHF
TRBJ2-3,TRBD2,TRBV10-3,once,TGTGCCATCAGGGGACTAGCGGGGCAGGAGGGCACAGATACGCAGTATTTT,CAIRGLAGQEGTDTQYF
TRBJ2-1,NA,TRBV11-2,NA,TGTGCCAGCAGCTTAGTACGGGGGTGGCCCTACAATGAGCAGTTCTTC,CASSLVRGWPYNEQFF
TRBJ2-2,TRBD1,TRBV5-1,NA,TGCGCCAGCAGCTTTAGACAGGGGGTTGCCGGGGAGCTGTTTTTT,CASSFRQGVAGELFF
TRBJ2-1,TRBD2,TRBV29-1,few,TGCAGCGTGACTAGCGGGAGCTCCTACAATGAGCAGTTCTTC,CSVTSGSSYNEQFF
TRBJ2-3,NA,TRBV7-3,once,TGTGCCTCCCGTGCGGGGGCTTGGGCAGATACGCAGTATTTT,CASRAGAWADTQYF
TRBJ2-5,NA,TRBV11-2,NA,TGTGCCAGCAGCCCGAGCTCGGGGAGGGGGGAGACCCAGTACTTC,CASSPSSGRGETQYF
TRBJ2-3,NA,TRBV19,NA,TGTGCCAGTAGTTCCAGGGGTTCTAGCACAGATACGCAGTATTTT,CASSSRGSSTDTQYF
TRBJ2-3,NA,TRBV19,NA,TGTGCCAGTAGTACCCCTCAAACCGGGGGAACAGATACGCAGTATTTT,CASSTPQTGGTDTQYF
TRBJ2-7,TRBD2,TRBV25-1,few,TGTGCCAGCAGTGAAAGGGGAGGGGCCTCCTACGAGCAGTACTTC,CASSERGGASYEQYF
TRBJ2-1,TRBD2,TRBV6-5,NA,TGTGCCAGCAGTTACGGACTAGCGGCCTACAATGAGCAGTTCTTC,CASSYGLAAYNEQFF
TRBJ2-2,TRBD1,TRBV7-9,NA,TGTGCCAGCAGGGGGACAGGGGCCGGGGAGCTGTTTTTT,CASRGTGAGELFF
TRBJ1-5,TRBD1,TRBV18,NA,TGTGCCAGCTCACCACAGGGGGCTCATAATCAGCCCCAGCATTTT,CASSPQGAHNQPQHF
TRBJ1-4,TRBD1,TRBV4-2,once,TGTGCCAGCAGCCAAAACCAGGGGGCGACTAATGAAAAACTGTTTTTT,CASSQNQGATNEKLFF
TRBJ1-6,TRBD1,TRBV27,NA,TGTGCCAGCAGTTTTGCGGGACAGAGCTATTCACCCCTCCACTTT,CASSFAGQSYSPLHF
TRBJ1-2,TRBD1,TRBV4-2,NA,TGTGCCAGCAGCCGCCGGGACAGCCCCTATGGCTACACCTTC,CASSRRDSPYGYTF
TRBJ1-1,NA,TRBV7-6,NA,TGTGCCAGCAGCCCGACCCATACAGGGAATGAAGCTTTCTTT,CASSPTHTGNEAFF
TRBJ2-7,NA,TRBV7-9,NA,TGTGCCAGCAGCTTAGCCCCTACTTACGAGCAGTACTTC,CASSLAPTYEQYF
TRBJ1-2,TRBD1,TRBV10-3,NA,TGTGCCATCAGTGAGCCCCGGGACAGGGGCGACCCAGCTAACTATGGCTACACCTTC,CAISEPRDRGDPANYGYTF
TRBJ2-7,NA,TRBV11-2,NA,TGTGCCAGCAGCCAATACAGCGAGCAGTACTTC,CASSQYSEQYF
TRBJ2-3,NA,TRBV7-9,NA,TGTGCCAGCAGCTTAGAGGGGGTTCGAGCAGATACGCAGTATTTT,CASSLEGVRADTQYF
TRBJ2-3,NA,TRBV6-6,NA,TGTGCCAGCAGTTTAGTCCCCGATACGCAGTATTTT,CASSLVPDTQYF
TRBJ1-5,NA,TRBV6-6,NA,TGTGCCAGCAGTTCCGAATTCAGGGAAAATCAGCCCCAGCATTTT,CASSSEFRENQPQHF
TRBJ2-3,TRBD2,TRBV6-1,NA,TGTGCCAGCAGTGTTACTAGCGGGGGGGCTGATACGCAGTATTTT,CASSVTSGGADTQYF
TRBJ2-7,TRBD2,TRBV7-3,NA,TGTGCCAGCAGCGAGGGAGCGGGAGGGCCTTTCGAGCAGTACTTC,CASSEGAGGPFEQYF
TRBJ1-2,NA,TRBV5-6,NA,TGTGCCAGCAGCTTCGGGAGTTATGGCTACACCTTC,CASSFGSYGYTF
TRBJ2-1,NA,TRBV28,NA,TGTGCCAGCAGTTTCCATATGGGGGTCAATGAGCAGTTCTTC,CASSFHMGVNEQFF
TRBJ2-7,NA,TRBV4-1,NA,TGCGCCAGCAGCCAAGTGGGGACCTCCTACGAGCAGTACTTC,CASSQVGTSYEQYF
TRBJ1-5,NA,TRBV27,NA,TGTGCCAGCAGTATCTTATTAGATCAGCCCCAGCATTTT,CASSILLDQPQHF
TRBJ1-4,NA,TRBV5-1,NA,TGCGCCAGCAGCCCCCAGGGCCTGATTGAAAAACTGTTTTTT,CASSPQGLIEKLFF
TRBJ2-3,TRBD2,TRBV10-3,NA,TGTGCCATCAGTAGCGGGAGGACCACAGATACGCAGTATTTT,CAISSGRTTDTQYF
TRBJ2-3,NA,TRBV5-1,NA,TGCGCCAGCAGCTTGGACGGCGACGGGAGCCGAGATACGCAGTATTTT,CASSLDGDGSRDTQYF
TRBJ2-1,TRBD1,TRBV7-9,NA,TGTGCCAGCAGCCTGACAGGGGGCAAACATGAGCAGTTCTTC,CASSLTGGKHEQFF
TRBJ2-2,NA,TRBV5-4,many,TGTGCCAGCAGCCCGTACACCGGGGAGCTGTTTTTT,CASSPYTGELFF
TRBJ2-7,NA,TRBV6-5,NA,TGTGCCAGCAGGCCGTCGAGCTCCTACGAGCAGTACTTC,CASRPSSSYEQYF
TRBJ2-7,NA,TRBV7-8,NA,TGTGCCAGCACCCCCCGGCGGGACATCCCCTACGAGCAGTACTTC,CASTPRRDIPYEQYF
TRBJ1-1,NA,TRBV5-8,NA,TGTGCCAGCAGCTTGGGGGCAACAGGGAAGGCTGAAGCTTTCTTT,CASSLGATGKAEAFF
TRBJ1-4,NA,TRBV5-1,once,TGCGCCAGCAGCTTCGGGACGTTCGGCTATGAAAAACTGTTTTTT,CASSFGTFGYEKLFF
TRBJ1-1,NA,TRBV7-9,NA,TGTGCCAGCAGCTTAGTAATTCTTCCGAACACTGAAGCTTTCTTT,CASSLVILPNTEAFF
TRBJ1-4,NA,TRBV2,NA,TGTGCCAGCAGTTCCGGGCCCGCTAATGAAAAACTGTTTTTT,CASSSGPANEKLFF
TRBJ2-3,NA,TRBV21-1,NA,TGTGCCAGCAGCTCCGGGGGAGATACGCAGTATTTT,CASSSGGDTQYF
TRBJ2-7,NA,TRBV4-1,NA,TGCGCCAGCAGCCAACTGTACCGGGCCCCTCCCTACGAGCAGTACTTC,CASSQLYRAPPYEQYF
TRBJ2-3,NA,TRBV19,NA,TGTGCCAGTAGTATCTTGGGACACCGCACAGATACGCAGTATTTT,CASSILGHRTDTQYF
TRBJ2-3,NA,TRBV18,NA,TGTGCCAGCTCACTGACGGGCACAGATACGCAGTATTTT,CASSLTGTDTQYF
TRBJ2-3,NA,TRBV5-1,NA,TGCGCCAGCAGCTTGGCAGGACTATCTTCTACGCAGTATTTT,CASSLAGLSSTQYF
TRBJ2-1,NA,TRBV30,medium-sized,TGTGCCTGGAGCTCGATCCGGGACAAGCAGTTCTTC,CAWSSIRDKQFF
TRBJ1-4,NA,TRBV18,NA,TGTGCCAGCTCACTAGGAGAAAAACTGTTTTTT,CASSLGEKLFF
TRBJ1-3,NA,TRBV20-1,once,TGCAGTGCTAGAGGTGGAAACACCATATATTTT,CSARGGNTIYF
TRBJ1-5,NA,TRBV28,NA,TGTGCCAGCAGCCCACTGGAGGGTTTCCAGCCCCAGCATTTT,CASSPLEGFQPQHF
TRBJ1-6,NA,TRBV5-8,few,TGTGCCAGCACCGGGGGGGCAGATAATTCACCCCTCCACTTT,CASTGGADNSPLHF